One T cell receptor (beta chain) is described in this entry. Its antigen remains unknown. Researchers grouped second doses given at about 4 or about 12 weeks into one pool. The record originates from a study of T cell responses to AZD1222 COVID-19 vaccine. Whole-study results and caveats: Seropositivity was recorded at baseline in only a handful of AZD1222 recipients. CD4 TCRs associated with vaccination spanned spike, dominating at 160-218 and 743-854.

The CDR3 runs to 14 residues. Trimming removed 3 bases at V and 5 bases at J, with 16 bases between. Germline values: CDR1 DFQATT, CDR2 SNEGSKA (reference sequence). The method was immunoSEQ multiplex PCR; TCRdb's version includes in-frame clones alone and lacks a portion of them. The table lists 70,000 to 75,000 clones, roughly 75% of them singletons. This chain connects TRBV20-1 to TRBJ2-5, with D perhaps being TRBD1 or TRBD2 (5 bases each). This TCR came from an adult who received the AZD1222 COVID-19 vaccine. This specimen was peripheral blood, taken 28 days after the second AZD1222 dose. The chain's CDR3 is CSASGTSDGETQYF. The DNA of the CDR3 is TGCAGTGCTAGTGGGACCTCCGACGGGGAGACCCAGTACTTC.